These 24 T cell receptor beta chains originate from one sample sequenced in a study of cytomegalovirus exposure and HLA in healthy donors. PCR used 60 Vbeta primers and 13 Jbeta primers. Data came from immunoSEQ multiplex PCR; TCRdb stores just in-frame clones and leaves some out. Among 110,000 to 150,000 clones, approximately 80% were seen once, and the ten largest hold about 4.4%. Sequencing was performed on PBMCs. The receptors shown here come from a man aged 40-49 years in good health and CMV-seronegative.

This chain uses TRBV28 with TRBJ2-2, with no clear D. With 2 bases removed from V and 6 bases from J, the gap between germline ends came to 7 bases. Germline CDR1 is MDHEN and CDR2 is SYDVKM. CDR3 size: 13 residues. CDR3 residues: CASSLVGSGELFF. CDR3 nucleotides: TGTGCCAGCAGTTTAGTGGGCTCCGGGGAGCTGTTTTTT.

This chain uses TRBV27 with TRBJ2-3, with 7 bases aligning to TRBD2. The CDR3 extends over 15 amino acids. The germline V gene has CDR1 MNHEY and CDR2 SMNVEV (reference sequence). V lost 8 bases to trimming and J lost 2 bases; unmatched junction nucleotides: 10. The CDR3 region is CASAPLGGATDTQYF. CDR3 nucleotides: TGTGCCAGCGCCCCTCTGGGAGGGGCCACAGATACGCAGTATTTT.

The chain links TRBV10-3 to TRBJ1-5; TRBD1 aligns across 8 bases. Per the germline V gene, CDR1 is ENHRY and CDR2 is SYGVKD. V lost 10 bases, J lost 8 bases, and 10 bases stayed unmatched. This CDR3 comprises 13 residues. The CDR3 region has the DNA TGTGCCACCGGATGGGTACAGGGGGAGCCCCAGCATTTT. Its translation: CATGWVQGEPQHF.

This chain joins TRBV5-1 and TRBJ2-2; a weak D match, TRBD1 (5 bases). Germline CDR1 SGHRS, CDR2 YFSETQ. This CDR3 comprises 16 residues. V gave up 0 bases and J gave up 0 bases, with 9 bases separating them. The CDR3 protein is CASSLGGGPNTGELFF. In DNA, the CDR3 is TGCGCCAGCAGCTTGGGGGGCGGCCCGAACACCGGGGAGCTGTTTTTT. The full variable domain, in which reference TRBV5-1 and TRBJ2-2 provide the parts outside the CDR3, is KAGVTQTPRYLIKTRGQQVTLSCSPISGHRSVSWYQQTPGQGLQFLFEYFSETQRNKGNFPGRFSGRQFSNSRSEMNVSTLELGDSALYLCASSLGGGPNTGELFFGEGSRLTVL.

V usage is TRBV6-5 and J usage is TRBJ1-2; a possible D gene is TRBD1 (6 bases). V lost 6 bases, J lost 8 bases, and 10 bases lay in between. The CDR3 is 11 amino acids. CDR1 is MNHEY, CDR2 SVGAGI, per germline. The CDR3 nucleotides read TGTGCCAGCAGGTTACAGGGAGGCTACACCTTC. This gives the protein CASRLQGGYTF.

The rearrangement uses TRBV9 and TRBJ2-1, with 9 positions matching TRBD1. This CDR3 is built from 16 residues. The V gene's germline CDR1 is SGDLS and CDR2 YYNGEE. The ends lost 4 bases at V and 3 bases at J; junction bases unmatched: 8. The chain's CDR3 is CASSPRTGDGYNEQFF. The CDR3, as DNA: TGTGCCAGCAGCCCGAGGACAGGGGATGGCTACAATGAGCAGTTCTTC.

The chain joins TRBV7-9 to TRBJ2-7, with 7 bases matching TRBD1. The ends lost 5 bases at V and 3 bases at J; junction bases unmatched: 10. CDR1 SEHNR and CDR2 FQNEAQ come from the germline V gene (reference sequence). The CDR3 covers 15 residues. The CDR3 nucleotides are TGTGCCAGCAGCCCGAGGCCCGGGACAGTCTACGAGCAGTACTTC. Translation: CASSPRPGTVYEQYF.

The V and J genes are TRBV9 and TRBJ2-5; TRBD2 agrees at 12 bases. The V gene end was trimmed by 4 bases and the J gene end by 2 bases; junction bases not matched to a gene: 3. The CDR3 loop spans 15 amino acids. The germline V gene encodes CDR1 SGDLS and CDR2 YYNGEE. The CDR3 bases are TGTGCCAGCAGCATCGGGACTAGCGGGCAAGAGACCCAGTACTTC. Protein sequence: CASSIGTSGQETQYF.

This clone was observed a handful of times. J is TRBJ2-5 and V is TRBV12-5; TRBD1 is a possible D gene (7 bases). With 0 bases removed from V and 2 bases from J, the gap between germline ends came to 13 bases. This CDR3 has 16 residues. The germline V gene encodes CDR1 LGHNT and CDR2 FRNRAP. CDR3 DNA sequence: TGTGCTAGTGGTTTGGTACCCCAGGGGGGACAAGAGACCCAGTACTTC. Translating it yields CASGLVPQGGQETQYF.

The V and J genes are TRBV29-1 and TRBJ1-3; a weak D match, TRBD1 (5 bases). Per the germline V gene, CDR1 is SQVTM and CDR2 is ANQGSEA. Trimming took 3 bases from V and 9 from J, leaving 12 bases between them. CDR3 length equals 12 residues. The CDR3 region is CSVDGGVGTIYF. The CDR3, as DNA: TGCAGCGTTGATGGGGGGGTAGGCACCATATATTTT.

In its sample, this clone was seen a few times. The sample has other DNA sequences that encode this CDR3 too. The gene calls are TRBV6-6 and TRBJ2-7, with 7 positions matching TRBD1. The CDR3 length is 14 residues. The V gene end was trimmed by 8 bases and the J gene end by 0 bases; junction bases not matched to a gene: 7. The germline V gene has CDR1 MNHNY and CDR2 SVGAGI (reference sequence). CDR3 sequence: CASRRDSSSYEQYF. The CDR3 DNA is TGTGCCAGCCGACGGGACAGTAGCTCCTACGAGCAGTACTTC.

J is TRBJ2-3 and V is TRBV5-5; 8 nucleotides line up with TRBD2. The CDR3 covers 16 residues. After removal of 0 bases from V and 1 base from J, the junction contained 4 bases not matched to a gene. Germline assignment: CDR1 SGHKS and CDR2 YYEKEE (reference sequence). CDR3 sequence reads: CASSLDGGAGTDTQYF. The CDR3, as DNA: TGTGCCAGCAGCTTGGACGGGGGGGCCGGCACAGATACGCAGTATTTT.

CDR3 residues: CASGTGGEQYF. Here the CDR3 DNA reads TGTGCCAGCGGGACAGGGGGAGAGCAGTACTTC. This chain connects TRBV28 to TRBJ2-7, with 11 nucleotides matching TRBD1. The CDR3 runs to 11 residues. With 8 bases clipped from V and 7 bases from J, the junction kept 1 base outside the gene matches. Germline V gene data show CDR1 as MDHEN and CDR2 as SYDVKM.

This rearrangement joins TRBV30 to TRBJ1-1; 8 bases are shared with TRBD1. The trim removed 3 bases at V and 8 bases at J, leaving 8 bases unmatched. CDR3 length equals 13 residues. Germline values: CDR1 GTSNPN, CDR2 SVGIG (reference sequence). In nucleotides, the CDR3 is TGTGCCTGGAGGCCGACAGGGGCTGGGGAAGCTTTCTTT. Its translation: CAWRPTGAGEAFF.

The table lists this clone with a count of one. The J gene is TRBJ2-1, the V gene TRBV5-1; TRBD2 matches 7 bases. This CDR3 spans 14 amino acids. Germline loops: CDR1 SGHRS, CDR2 YFSETQ. Trimming cost V 1 base and J 2 bases; bases outside gene matches: 0. The CDR3 region is CASSLRGAYNEQFF. The CDR3 DNA sequence: TGCGCCAGCAGCTTGCGGGGGGCCTACAATGAGCAGTTCTTC.

The rearrangement links TRBV6-5 to TRBJ2-3, with 11 bases fitting TRBD1. The CDR3 loop spans 15 amino acids. CDR1 and CDR2 (germline): MNHEY, SVGAGI. V gave up 4 bases and J gave up 8 bases; unmatched junction bases: 8. In DNA form, the CDR3 reads TGTGCCAGCAGTTCTCCGGGACAGGGGGTTTTTACGCAGTATTTT. Protein product: CASSSPGQGVFTQYF.

This clone was seen only a few times. The chain has TRBV11-3 and TRBJ2-2, with no clear D. CDR1 and CDR2 from the germline V gene are SGHNT and YENEEA. The CDR3 extends over 13 amino acids. Deletions cut 5 bases from V and 3 bases from J, with 7 bases between. CDR3 coding DNA: TGTGCCAGCAGCCTACCTCACACCGGGGAGCTGTTTTTT. It is translated as CASSLPHTGELFF.

The V call is TRBV19, the J call TRBJ1-6, with TRBD1 matching over 9 bases. V lost 6 bases to trimming and J lost 4 bases; unmatched junction nucleotides: 4. Germline-derived CDR1 and CDR2 are LNHDA and SQIVND (reference sequence). The CDR3 covers 15 residues. The CDR3 region is CASRDRGRYNSPLHF. The CDR3 coding sequence is TGTGCCAGTAGGGACAGGGGTCGATATAATTCACCCCTCCACTTT. The full variable domain, completed using reference TRBV19 and TRBJ1-6, is DGGITQSPKYLFRKEGQNVTLSCEQNLNHDAMYWYRQDPGQGLRLIYYSQIVNDFQKGDIAEGYSVSREKKESFPLTVTSAQKNPTAFYLCASRDRGRYNSPLHFGNGTRLTVT.

In its sample, this clone was seen once. The V gene is TRBV9, the J gene TRBJ2-2; 11 bases agree with TRBD2. J lost 4 bases, V lost 0 bases, and 2 bases had no gene match. This CDR3 region has 16 residues. The V gene's germline CDR1 is SGDLS and CDR2 YYNGEE. For the CDR3, the DNA is TGTGCCAGCAGCGTAGTAGCGGGGGGGCGCACCGGGGAGCTGTTTTTT. It is translated as CASSVVAGGRTGELFF.

The gene calls are TRBV6-1 and TRBJ1-5; possibly TRBD1 for D (6 bases). In germline, CDR1 is MNHNS, CDR2 SASEGT. V was pared by 4 bases and J by 3 bases, with 16 bases between. This CDR3 has 16 residues. The CDR3 sequence is CASSAVTRGINQPQHF. In DNA, the CDR3 is TGTGCCAGCAGTGCGGTAACCAGGGGAATCAATCAGCCCCAGCATTTT.

This clone was seen once. This rearrangement joins TRBV9 to TRBJ1-3; a weak D match, TRBD1 (5 bases). The germline V gene encodes CDR1 SGDLS and CDR2 YYNGEE. The V end lost 8 bases, the J end lost 2 bases, and 14 bases lay between the germline ends. The CDR3 length is 14 residues. CDR3 in amino acids: CASNQGGTGNTIYF. The CDR3 nucleotides read TGTGCCAGTAATCAGGGCGGTACTGGAAACACCATATATTTT.

In this sample, this clone turned up a few times. This sequence joins TRBV5-1 and TRBJ2-3; tentatively, D is TRBD1 (5 bases). The CDR3 spans 15 residues. V shed 3 bases and J shed 3 bases, with 14 bases lying between them. The germline V gene encodes CDR1 SGHRS and CDR2 YFSETQ. The CDR3 nucleotides are TGCGCCAGCAGCTCCCAATCAGGGATTACAGATACGCAGTATTTT. Protein: CASSSQSGITDTQYF.

The V and J genes are TRBV5-4 and TRBJ1-4; D perhaps matches TRBD1 (5 bases). The CDR3 sequence is 14 residues long. CDR1 and CDR2 (germline): SGHNT, YYREEE (reference sequence). Trimming cost V 0 bases and J 8 bases, with 11 bases left between them. CDR3 nucleotide sequence: TGTGCCAGCAGCTTGGCGGGGGGGAGGGAAAAACTGTTTTTT. It specifies CASSLAGGREKLFF. The variable domain in full, with the rest retrieved from reference TRBV5-4 and TRBJ1-4, is ETGVTQSPTHLIKTRGQQVTLRCSSQSGHNTVSWYQQALGQGPQFIFQYYREEENGRGNFPPRFSGLQFPNYSSELNVNALELDDSALYLCASSLAGGREKLFFGSGTQLSVL.

This chain links TRBV2 with TRBJ2-3; a weak D match, TRBD2 (6 bases). The V gene's germline CDR1 is SNHLY and CDR2 FYNNEI. Trimming shortened V by 7 bases and J by 0 bases, and 11 bases separated the two germline ends. The CDR3 is 14 amino acids. CDR3: CASTGGFSTDTQYF. The CDR3 DNA sequence: TGTGCCAGCACCGGGGGATTTAGCACAGATACGCAGTATTTT. Full variable domain (remainder filled in from reference TRBV2 and TRBJ2-3): EPEVTQTPSHQVTQMGQEVILRCVPISNHLYFYWYRQILGQKVEFLVSFYNNEISEKSEIFDDQFSVERPDGSNFTLKIRSTKLEDSAMYFCASTGGFSTDTQYFGPGTRLTVL.